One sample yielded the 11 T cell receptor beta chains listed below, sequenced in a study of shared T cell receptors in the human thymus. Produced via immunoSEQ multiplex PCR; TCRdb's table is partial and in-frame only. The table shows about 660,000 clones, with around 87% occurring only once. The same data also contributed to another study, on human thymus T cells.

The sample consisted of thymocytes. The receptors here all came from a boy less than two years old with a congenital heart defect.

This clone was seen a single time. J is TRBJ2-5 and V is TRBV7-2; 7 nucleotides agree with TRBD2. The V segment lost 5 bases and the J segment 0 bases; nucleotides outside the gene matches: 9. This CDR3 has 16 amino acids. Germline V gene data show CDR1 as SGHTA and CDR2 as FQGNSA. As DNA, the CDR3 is TGTGCCAGCAGCCAAAGCGGGGAAACGTACCAAGAGACCCAGTACTTC. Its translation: CASSQSGETYQETQYF.

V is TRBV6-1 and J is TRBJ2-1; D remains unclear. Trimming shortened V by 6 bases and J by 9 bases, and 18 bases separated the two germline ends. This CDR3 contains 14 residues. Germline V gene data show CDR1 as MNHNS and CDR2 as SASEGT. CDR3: CASRDSPIFCEQFF. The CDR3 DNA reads TGTGCCAGCAGAGACTCACCCATATTCTGTGAGCAGTTCTTC.

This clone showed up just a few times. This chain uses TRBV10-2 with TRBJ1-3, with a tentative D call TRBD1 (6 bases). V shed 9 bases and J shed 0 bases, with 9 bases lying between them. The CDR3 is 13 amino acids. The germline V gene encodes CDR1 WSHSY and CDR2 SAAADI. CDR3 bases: TGCGCCAGTTCGACAGGCTCTGGAAACACCATATATTTT. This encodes CASSTGSGNTIYF.

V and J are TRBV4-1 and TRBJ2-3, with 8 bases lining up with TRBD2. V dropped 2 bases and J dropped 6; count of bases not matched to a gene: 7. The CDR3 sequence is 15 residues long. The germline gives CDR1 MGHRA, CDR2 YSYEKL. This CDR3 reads CASSQSAGGGDTQYF. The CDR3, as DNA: TGCGCCAGCAGCCAATCTGCGGGAGGCGGGGATACGCAGTATTTT.

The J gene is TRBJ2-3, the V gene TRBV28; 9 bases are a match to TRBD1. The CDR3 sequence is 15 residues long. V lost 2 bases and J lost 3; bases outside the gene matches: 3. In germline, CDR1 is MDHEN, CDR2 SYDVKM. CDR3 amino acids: CASSLNGTGTDTQYF. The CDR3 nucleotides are TGTGCCAGCAGTTTAAACGGGACAGGGACAGATACGCAGTATTTT.

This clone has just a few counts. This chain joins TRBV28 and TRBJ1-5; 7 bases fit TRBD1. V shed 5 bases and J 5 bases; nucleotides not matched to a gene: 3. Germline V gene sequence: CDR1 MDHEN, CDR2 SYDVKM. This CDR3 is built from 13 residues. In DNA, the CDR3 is TGTGCCAGCAGTCCACAGGGGCATCAGCCCCAGCATTTT. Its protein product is CASSPQGHQPQHF.

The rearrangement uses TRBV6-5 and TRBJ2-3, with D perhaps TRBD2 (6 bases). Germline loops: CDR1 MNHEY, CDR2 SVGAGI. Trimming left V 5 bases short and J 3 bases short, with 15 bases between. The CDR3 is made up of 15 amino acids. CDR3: CASSPGTRGTDTQYF. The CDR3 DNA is TGTGCCAGCAGTCCCGGGACTCGAGGGACAGATACGCAGTATTTT.

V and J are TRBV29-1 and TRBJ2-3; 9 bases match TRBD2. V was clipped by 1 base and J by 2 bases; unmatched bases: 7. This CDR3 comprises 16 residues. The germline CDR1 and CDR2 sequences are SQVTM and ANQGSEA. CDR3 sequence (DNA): TGCAGCGTTGAAGTTGCTAGCGGGACCGTCACAGATACGCAGTATTTT. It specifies CSVEVASGTVTDTQYF.

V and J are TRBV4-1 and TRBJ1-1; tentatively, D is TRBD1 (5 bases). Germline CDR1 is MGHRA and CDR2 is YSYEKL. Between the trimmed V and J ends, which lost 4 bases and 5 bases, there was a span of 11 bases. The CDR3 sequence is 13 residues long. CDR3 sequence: CASSPGYGTEAFF. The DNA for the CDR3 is TGCGCCAGCAGCCCAGGGTATGGGACTGAAGCTTTCTTT.

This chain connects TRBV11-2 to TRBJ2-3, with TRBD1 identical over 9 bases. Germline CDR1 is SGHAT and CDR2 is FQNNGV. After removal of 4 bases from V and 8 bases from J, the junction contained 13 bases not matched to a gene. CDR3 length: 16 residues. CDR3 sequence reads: CASSSRDRAPHSTQYF. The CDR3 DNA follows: TGTGCCAGCAGCTCAAGGGACAGGGCGCCCCATAGTACGCAGTATTTT.

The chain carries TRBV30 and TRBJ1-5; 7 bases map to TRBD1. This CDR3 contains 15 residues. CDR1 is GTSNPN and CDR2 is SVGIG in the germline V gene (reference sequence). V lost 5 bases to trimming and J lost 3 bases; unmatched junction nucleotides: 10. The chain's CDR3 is CAWGGTADDNQPQHF. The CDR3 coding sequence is TGTGCCTGGGGAGGGACAGCCGACGACAATCAGCCCCAGCATTTT. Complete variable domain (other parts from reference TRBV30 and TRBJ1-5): SQTIHQWPATLVQPVGSPLSLECTVEGTSNPNLYWYRQAAGRGLQLLFYSVGIGQISSEVPQNLSASRPQDRQFILSSKKLLLSDSGFYLCAWGGTADDNQPQHFGDGTRLSIL.